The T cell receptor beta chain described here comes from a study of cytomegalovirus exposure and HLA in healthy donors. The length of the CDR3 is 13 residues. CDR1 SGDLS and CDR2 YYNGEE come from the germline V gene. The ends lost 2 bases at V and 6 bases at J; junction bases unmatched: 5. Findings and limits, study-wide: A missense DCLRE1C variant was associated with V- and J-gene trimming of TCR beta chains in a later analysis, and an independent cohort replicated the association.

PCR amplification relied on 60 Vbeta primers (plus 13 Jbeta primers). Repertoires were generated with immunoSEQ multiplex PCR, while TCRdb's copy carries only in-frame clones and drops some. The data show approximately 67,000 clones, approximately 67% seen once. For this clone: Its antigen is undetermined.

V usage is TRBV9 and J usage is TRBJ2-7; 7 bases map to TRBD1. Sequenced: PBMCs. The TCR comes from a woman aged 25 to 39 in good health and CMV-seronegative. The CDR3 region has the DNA TGTGCCAGCAGCGTGAGTTGGGACAGCGAGCAGTACTTC. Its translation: CASSVSWDSEQYF.